This TCR beta chain was captured by sequencing in a study of blood T cell repertoires in COVID-19. Sequencing used immunoSEQ multiplex PCR; TCRdb keeps in-frame clones, though not all of them. The data show about 73,000 clones, with more than 70% seen just once and under 3% held by the top ten. V lost 1 base to trimming and J lost 7 bases, with 16 bases between them. The CDR3 extends over 15 amino acids. Germline V gene lookup returns CDR1 LGHDT and CDR2 YNNKEL (reference sequence). The sequencing sample was made of peripheral blood. The clonotype was recovered from a man between 65 and 85 years old with COVID-19, enrolled during active disease. This rearrangement joins TRBV3-1 (or the pseudogene TRBV3-2) to TRBJ1-1; no firm D call. The CDR3 bases are TGTGCCAGCAGCCAAGGAGCCACTTCGGGGATTGAAGCTTTCTTT. This sequence encodes CASSQGATSGIEAFF.